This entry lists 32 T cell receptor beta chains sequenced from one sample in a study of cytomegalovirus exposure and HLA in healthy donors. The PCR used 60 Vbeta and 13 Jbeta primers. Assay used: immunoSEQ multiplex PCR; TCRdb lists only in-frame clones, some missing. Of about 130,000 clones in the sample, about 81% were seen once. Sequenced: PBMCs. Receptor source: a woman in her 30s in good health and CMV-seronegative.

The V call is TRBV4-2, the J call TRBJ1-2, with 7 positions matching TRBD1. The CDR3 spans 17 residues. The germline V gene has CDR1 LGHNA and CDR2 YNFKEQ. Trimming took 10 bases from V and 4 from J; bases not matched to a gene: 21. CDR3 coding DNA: TGTGCCACCTCCCGCGGGGACAGCCTAGTTCCTGGCTATGGCTACACCTTC. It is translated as CATSRGDSLVPGYGYTF.

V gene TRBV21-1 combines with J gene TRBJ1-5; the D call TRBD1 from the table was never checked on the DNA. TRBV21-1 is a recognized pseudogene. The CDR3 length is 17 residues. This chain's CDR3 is CASSNGTGGFVDQPQHF. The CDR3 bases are TGTGCCAGCAGCAATGGGACAGGGGGCTTCGTAGATCAGCCCCAGCATTTT.

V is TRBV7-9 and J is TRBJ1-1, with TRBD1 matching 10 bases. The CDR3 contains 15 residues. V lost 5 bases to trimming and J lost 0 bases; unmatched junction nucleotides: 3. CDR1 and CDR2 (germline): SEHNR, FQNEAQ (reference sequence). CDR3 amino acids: CASSRQGAMNTEAFF. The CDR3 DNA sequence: TGTGCCAGCAGCCGACAGGGGGCGATGAACACTGAAGCTTTCTTT.

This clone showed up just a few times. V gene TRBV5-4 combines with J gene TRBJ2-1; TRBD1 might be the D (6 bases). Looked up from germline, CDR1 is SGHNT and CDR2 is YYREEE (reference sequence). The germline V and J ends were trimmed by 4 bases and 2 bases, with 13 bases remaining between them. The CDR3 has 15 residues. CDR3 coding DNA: TGTGCCAGCAGCCCTACAACAGGGACCTACAATGAGCAGTTCTTC. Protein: CASSPTTGTYNEQFF.

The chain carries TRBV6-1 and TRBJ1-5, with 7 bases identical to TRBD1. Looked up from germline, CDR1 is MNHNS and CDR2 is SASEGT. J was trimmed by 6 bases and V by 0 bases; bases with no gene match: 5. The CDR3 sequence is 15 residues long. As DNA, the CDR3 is TGTGCCAGCAGTGAAGCCGGACAGGCAAGTCAGCCCCAGCATTTT. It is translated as CASSEAGQASQPQHF.

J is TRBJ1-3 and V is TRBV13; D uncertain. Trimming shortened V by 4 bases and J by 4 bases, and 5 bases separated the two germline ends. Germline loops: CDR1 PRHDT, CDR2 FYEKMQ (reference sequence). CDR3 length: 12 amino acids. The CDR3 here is CASSYTGNTIYF. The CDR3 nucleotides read TGTGCCAGCAGCTACACGGGAAACACCATATATTTT.

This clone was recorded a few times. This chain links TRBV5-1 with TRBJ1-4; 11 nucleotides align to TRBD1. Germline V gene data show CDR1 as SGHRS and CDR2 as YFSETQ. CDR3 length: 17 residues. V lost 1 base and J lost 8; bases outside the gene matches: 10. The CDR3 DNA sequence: TGCGCCAGCAGCTTGCGTTTGATTAGGGACAGGGGGGAAAAACTGTTTTTT. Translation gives CASSLRLIRDRGEKLFF.

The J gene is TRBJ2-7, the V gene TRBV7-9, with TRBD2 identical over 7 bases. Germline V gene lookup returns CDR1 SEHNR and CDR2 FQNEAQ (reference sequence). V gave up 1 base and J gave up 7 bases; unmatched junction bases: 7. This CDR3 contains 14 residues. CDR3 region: CASSLERLAGEQYF. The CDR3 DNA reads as TGTGCCAGCAGCTTAGAACGACTAGCTGGAGAGCAGTACTTC.

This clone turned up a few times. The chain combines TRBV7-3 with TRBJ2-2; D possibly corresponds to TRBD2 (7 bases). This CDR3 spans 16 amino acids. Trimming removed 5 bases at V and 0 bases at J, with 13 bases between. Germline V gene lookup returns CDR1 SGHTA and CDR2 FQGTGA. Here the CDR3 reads CASSQQGLSNTGELFF. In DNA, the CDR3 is TGTGCCAGCAGCCAACAGGGACTATCGAACACCGGGGAGCTGTTTTTT. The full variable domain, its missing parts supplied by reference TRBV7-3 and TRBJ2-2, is GAGVSQTPSNKVTEKGKYVELRCDPISGHTALYWYRQSLGQGPEFLIYFQGTGAADDSGLPNDRFFAVRPEGSVSTLKIQRTERGDSAVYLCASSQQGLSNTGELFFGEGSRLTVL.

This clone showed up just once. CDR3 DNA: TGTGCCAGCAGCCGAAGCGGGAGCTCGACCGGGGAGCTGTTTTTT. It translates to CASSRSGSSTGELFF. The chain joins TRBV7-6 to TRBJ2-2, with TRBD2 matching 8 bases. Germline loops: CDR1 SGHVS, CDR2 FNYEAQ. This CDR3 contains 15 residues. J was trimmed by 5 bases and V by 5 bases; bases with no gene match: 7.

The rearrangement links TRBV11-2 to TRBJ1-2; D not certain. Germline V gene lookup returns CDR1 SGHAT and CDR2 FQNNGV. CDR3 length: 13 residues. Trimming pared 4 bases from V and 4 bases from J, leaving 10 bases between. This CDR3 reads CASSSQTGYGYTF. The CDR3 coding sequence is TGTGCCAGCAGCTCCCAGACGGGCTATGGCTACACCTTC. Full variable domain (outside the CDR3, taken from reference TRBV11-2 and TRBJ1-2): EAGVAQSPRYKIIEKRQSVAFWCNPISGHATLYWYQQILGQGPKLLIQFQNNGVVDDSQLPKDRFSAERLKGVDSTLKIQPAKLEDSAVYLCASSSQTGYGYTFGSGTRLTVV.

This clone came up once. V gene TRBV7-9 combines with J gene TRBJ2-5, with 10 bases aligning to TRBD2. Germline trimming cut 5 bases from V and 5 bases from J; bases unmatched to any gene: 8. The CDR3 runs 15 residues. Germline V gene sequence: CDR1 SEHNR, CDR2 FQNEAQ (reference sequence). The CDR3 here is CASSVGLATQETQYF. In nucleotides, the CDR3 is TGTGCCAGCAGCGTGGGACTAGCGACCCAGGAGACCCAGTACTTC.

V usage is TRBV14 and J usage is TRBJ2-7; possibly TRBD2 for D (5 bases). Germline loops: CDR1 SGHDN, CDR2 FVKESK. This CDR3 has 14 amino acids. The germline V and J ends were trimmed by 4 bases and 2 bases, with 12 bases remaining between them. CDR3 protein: CASSPLLGTYEQYF. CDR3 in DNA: TGTGCCAGCAGCCCCCTACTAGGTACCTACGAGCAGTACTTC.

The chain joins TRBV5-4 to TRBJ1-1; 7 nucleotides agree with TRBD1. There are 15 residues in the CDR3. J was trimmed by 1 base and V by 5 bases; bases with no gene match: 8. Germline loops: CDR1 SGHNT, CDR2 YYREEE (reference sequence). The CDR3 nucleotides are TGTGCCAGCAGACACCAGGGACAGCCGAACACTGAAGCTTTCTTT. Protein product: CASRHQGQPNTEAFF.

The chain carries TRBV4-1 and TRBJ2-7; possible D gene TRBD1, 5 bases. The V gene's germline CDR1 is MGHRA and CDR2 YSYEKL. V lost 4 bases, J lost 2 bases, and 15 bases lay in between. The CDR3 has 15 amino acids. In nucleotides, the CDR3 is TGCGCCAGCAGCCCCACGTTGGGGCTGACCTACGAGCAGTACTTC. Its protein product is CASSPTLGLTYEQYF.

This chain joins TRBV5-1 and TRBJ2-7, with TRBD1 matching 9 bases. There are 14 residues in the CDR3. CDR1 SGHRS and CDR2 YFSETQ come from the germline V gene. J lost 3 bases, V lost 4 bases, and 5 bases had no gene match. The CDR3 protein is CASSGMDRGYEQYF. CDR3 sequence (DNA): TGCGCCAGCAGCGGAATGGACAGGGGCTACGAGCAGTACTTC.

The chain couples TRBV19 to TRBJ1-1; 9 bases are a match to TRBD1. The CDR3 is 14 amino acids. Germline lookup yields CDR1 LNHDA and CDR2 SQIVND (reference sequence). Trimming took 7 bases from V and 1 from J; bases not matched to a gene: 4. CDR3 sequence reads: CASMTGGENTEAFF. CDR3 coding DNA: TGTGCCAGTATGACAGGGGGAGAGAACACTGAAGCTTTCTTT.

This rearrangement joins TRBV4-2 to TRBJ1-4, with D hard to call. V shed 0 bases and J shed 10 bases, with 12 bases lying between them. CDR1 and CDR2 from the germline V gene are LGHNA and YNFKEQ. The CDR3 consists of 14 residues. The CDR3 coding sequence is TGTGCCAGCAGCCAAGAACCCGGGGAAGGAAAACTGTTTTTT. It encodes CASSQEPGEGKLFF.

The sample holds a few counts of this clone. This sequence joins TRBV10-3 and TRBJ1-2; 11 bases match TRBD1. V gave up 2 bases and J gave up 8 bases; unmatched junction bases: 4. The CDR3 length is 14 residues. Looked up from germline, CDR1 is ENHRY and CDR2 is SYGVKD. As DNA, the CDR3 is TGTGCCATCAGTGAGGGACAGGGGGCGCGGGGCTACACCTTC. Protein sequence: CAISEGQGARGYTF.

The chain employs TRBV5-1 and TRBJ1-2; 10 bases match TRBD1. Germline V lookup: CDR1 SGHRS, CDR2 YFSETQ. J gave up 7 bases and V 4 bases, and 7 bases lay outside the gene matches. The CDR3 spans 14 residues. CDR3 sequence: CASSRGQGVIGYTF. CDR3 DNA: TGCGCCAGCAGCCGCGGACAGGGGGTTATTGGCTACACCTTC.

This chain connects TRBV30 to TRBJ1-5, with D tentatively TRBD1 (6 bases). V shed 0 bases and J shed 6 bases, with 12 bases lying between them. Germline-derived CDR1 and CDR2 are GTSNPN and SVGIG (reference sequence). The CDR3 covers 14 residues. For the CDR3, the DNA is TGTGCCTGGAGTGTAGGCCAGGGGACTCAGCCCCAGCATTTT. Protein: CAWSVGQGTQPQHF.

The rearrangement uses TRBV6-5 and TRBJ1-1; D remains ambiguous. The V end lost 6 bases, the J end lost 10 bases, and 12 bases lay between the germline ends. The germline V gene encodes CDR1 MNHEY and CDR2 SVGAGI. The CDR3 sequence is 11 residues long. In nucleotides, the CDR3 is TGTGCCAGCAGCCTACCCCGGGGAGCTTTCTTT. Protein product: CASSLPRGAFF.

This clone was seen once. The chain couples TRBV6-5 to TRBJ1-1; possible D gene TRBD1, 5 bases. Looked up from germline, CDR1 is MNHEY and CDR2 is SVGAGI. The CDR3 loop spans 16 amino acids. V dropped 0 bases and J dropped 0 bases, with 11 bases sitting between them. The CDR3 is CASSYSGLPLNTEAFF. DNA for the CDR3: TGTGCCAGCAGTTACTCGGGGCTCCCCTTGAACACTGAAGCTTTCTTT.

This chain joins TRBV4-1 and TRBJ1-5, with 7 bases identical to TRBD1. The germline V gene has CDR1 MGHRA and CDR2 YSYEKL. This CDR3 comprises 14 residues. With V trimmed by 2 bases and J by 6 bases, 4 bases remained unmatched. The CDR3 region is CASSQTGDGQPQHF. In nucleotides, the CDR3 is TGCGCCAGCAGCCAAACAGGGGATGGTCAGCCCCAGCATTTT.

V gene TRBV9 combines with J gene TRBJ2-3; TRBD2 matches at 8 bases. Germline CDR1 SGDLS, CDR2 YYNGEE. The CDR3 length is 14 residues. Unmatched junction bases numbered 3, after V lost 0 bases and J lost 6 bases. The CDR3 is CASSVDGRVDTQYF. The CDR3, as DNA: TGTGCCAGCAGCGTAGACGGGAGGGTCGATACGCAGTATTTT.

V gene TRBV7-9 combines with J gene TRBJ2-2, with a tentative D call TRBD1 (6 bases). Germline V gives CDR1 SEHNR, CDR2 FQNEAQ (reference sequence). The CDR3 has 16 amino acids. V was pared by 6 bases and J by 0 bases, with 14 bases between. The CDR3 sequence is CASSPRTAANTGELFF. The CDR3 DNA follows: TGTGCCAGCAGTCCTCGGACAGCCGCGAACACCGGGGAGCTGTTTTTT.

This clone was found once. The CDR3 protein is CASSQEFAVNNEQFF. CDR3 nucleotide sequence: TGCGCCAGCAGCCAAGAATTTGCGGTTAACAATGAGCAGTTCTTC. The chain joins TRBV4-3 to TRBJ2-1, with D uncertain. Germline values: CDR1 LGHNA, CDR2 YSLEER. This CDR3 has 15 residues. V lost 0 bases, J lost 5 bases, and 11 bases lay in between.

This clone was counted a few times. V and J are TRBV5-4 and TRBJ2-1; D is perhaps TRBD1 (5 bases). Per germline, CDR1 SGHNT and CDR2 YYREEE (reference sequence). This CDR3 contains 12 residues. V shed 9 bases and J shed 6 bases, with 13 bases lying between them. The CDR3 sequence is CATDSQGNEQFF. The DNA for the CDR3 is TGTGCCACTGATTCCCAGGGCAATGAGCAGTTCTTC. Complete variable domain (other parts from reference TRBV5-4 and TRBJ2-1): ETGVTQSPTHLIKTRGQQVTLRCSSQSGHNTVSWYQQALGQGPQFIFQYYREEENGRGNFPPRFSGLQFPNYSSELNVNALELDDSALYLCATDSQGNEQFFGPGTRLTVL.

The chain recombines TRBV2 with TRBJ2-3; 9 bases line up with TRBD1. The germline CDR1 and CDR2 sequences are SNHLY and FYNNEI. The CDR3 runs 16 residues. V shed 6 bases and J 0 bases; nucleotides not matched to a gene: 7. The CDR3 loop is CASRGQGIGSTDTQYF. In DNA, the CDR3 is TGTGCCAGCAGGGGACAGGGAATCGGCAGCACAGATACGCAGTATTTT.

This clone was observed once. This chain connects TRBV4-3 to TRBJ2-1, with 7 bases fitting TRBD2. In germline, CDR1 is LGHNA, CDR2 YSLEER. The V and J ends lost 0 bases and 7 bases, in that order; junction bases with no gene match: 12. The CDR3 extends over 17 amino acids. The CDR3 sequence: CASSQDWRRERLNEQFF. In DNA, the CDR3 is TGCGCCAGCAGCCAAGATTGGAGGCGGGAGAGGCTGAATGAGCAGTTCTTC.

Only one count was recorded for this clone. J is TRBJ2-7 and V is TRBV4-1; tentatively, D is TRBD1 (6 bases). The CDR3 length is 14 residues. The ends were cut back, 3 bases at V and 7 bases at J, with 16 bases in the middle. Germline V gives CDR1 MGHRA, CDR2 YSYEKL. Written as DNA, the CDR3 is TGCGCCAGCAGCCACCTCGGACAGTTGCGAGAGCAGTACTTC. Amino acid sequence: CASSHLGQLREQYF.

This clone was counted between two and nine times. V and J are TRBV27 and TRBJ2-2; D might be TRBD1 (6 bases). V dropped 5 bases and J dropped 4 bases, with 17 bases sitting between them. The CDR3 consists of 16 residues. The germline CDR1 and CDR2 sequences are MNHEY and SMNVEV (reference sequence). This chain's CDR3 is CASSTIRGRITGELFF. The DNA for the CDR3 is TGTGCCAGCAGTACAATCAGGGGTCGTATCACCGGGGAGCTGTTTTTT.